This entry describes one TCR beta chain. Stated treatment: randomized to nivolumab then ipilimumab (arm A) or the reverse (arm B). Patients had received no earlier DNA-damaging chemotherapy. Live CD3+CD8+ CD19− CD56− cells were sorted from PBMCs. The table came from immunoSEQ multiplex PCR; TCRdb's copy has only in-frame clones and leaves some out. The data hold under 20,000 clones, with about 74% observed a single time. Trimming removed 1 base from V and 0 bases from J, with 9 bases in between. Germline loops: CDR1 MNHNS, CDR2 SASEGT. The CDR3 runs to 15 residues. This entry comes from a study of sequential checkpoint blockade in melanoma. Study context: Arm A got nivolumab then ipilimumab; arm B the reverse, 1:1. After both sequences, patients received maintenance nivolumab.

This sequence was found in a human donor with melanoma. This chain uses TRBV6-1 with TRBJ1-2, with D possibly being TRBD1 (5 bases). The sequences come from CD8+ T cells sorted from blood (inferred from file names), collected from a patient given nivolumab and ipilimumab in sequence. In DNA form, the CDR3 reads TGTGCCAGCAGTGAAGTGGCAGGGTCTAACTATGGCTACACCTTC. This codes for CASSEVAGSNYGYTF.